One sample yielded the 21 T cell receptor beta chains listed below, sequenced in a study of Graves' ophthalmopathy and Graves' hyperthyroidism. Amplification targeted the TCR beta CDR3 regions, with RNA transcripts as the source material. First-round RT-PCR with HTBI primers preceded a second-round multiplex PCR. TCRdb redid the calling of the multiplex PCR reads with MiXCR, one entry per CDR3 protein. In the table there are around 520,000 distinct CDR3 sequences, 35% to 40% of which are singletons. The sequencing sample was made of peripheral blood or thyroid tissue (not recorded which). These receptors came from an adult man with Graves' hyperthyroidism.

The chain couples TRBV7-6 to TRBJ1-1, with TRBD2 identical over 7 bases. Judging by the DNA end, TRBJ2-1 fits better; the J call may be wrong. Germline V gene sequence: CDR1 SGHVS, CDR2 FNYEAQ. CDR3 length: 15 amino acids. CDR3 amino acids: CASSSRLASYNEQFF. The DNA of the CDR3 is TGTGCCAGCAGCTCCCGACTAGCTTCCTACAATGAGCAGTTCTTC.

This clonotype has more than one count but fewer than ten. This chain links TRBV7-2 with TRBJ1-1; tentative D call: TRBD1 (6 bases). The CDR3 sequence is 17 residues long. Trimming removed 1 base at V and 6 bases at J, with 21 bases between. Per the germline V gene, CDR1 is SGHTA and CDR2 is FQGNSA. CDR3 sequence (DNA): TGTGCCAGCAGCTTAGTTTCGAAGGGGGGGCTCTTATCTGAAGCTTTCTTT. Protein product: CASSLVSKGGLLSEAFF.

CDR3 protein: CASSLAGKGTQYF. The CDR3, as DNA: TGTGCCAGCAGCTTGGCGGGAAAAGGGACCCAGTACTTC. J is TRBJ2-5 and V is TRBV7-3, with D perhaps matching TRBD2 (6 bases). Germline CDR1 is SGHTA and CDR2 is FQGTGA. Trimming removed 3 bases from V and 7 bases from J, with 12 bases in between. CDR3 length: 13 amino acids.

This clonotype was observed many times. This chain uses TRBV14 with TRBJ2-7; TRBD2 matches at 8 bases. Germline V lookup: CDR1 SGHDN, CDR2 FVKESK. J lost 4 bases, V lost 1 base, and 12 bases had no gene match. The CDR3 runs 17 residues. DNA of the CDR3: TGTGCCAGCAGCCAAGTATCGGGTCGGGAGGGAAGTTACGAGCAGTACTTC. Translating gives CASSQVSGREGSYEQYF. The whole variable domain, filled in from reference TRBV14 and TRBJ2-7, reads EAGVTQFPSHSVIEKGQTVTLRCDPISGHDNLYWYRRVMGKEIKFLLHFVKESKQDESGMPNNRFLAERTGGTYSTLKVQPAELEDSGVYFCASSQVSGREGSYEQYFGPGTRLTVT.

This clonotype was seen just once. This could be a read error, since a much larger clone is one nucleotide away. This chain joins TRBV7-2 and TRBJ2-5; 7 nucleotides match TRBD1. Germline-derived CDR1 and CDR2 are SGHTA and FQGNSA. This CDR3 has 15 amino acids. The CDR3 is CASGLFGTVEETQYF. Here the CDR3 DNA reads TGTGCCAGCGGCTTATTCGGGACAGTGGAAGAGACCCAGTACTTC.

The V call is TRBV25-1, the J call TRBJ2-2, with TRBD1 matching over 9 bases. The germline V gene has CDR1 MGHDK and CDR2 SYGVNS. CDR3 length: 15 residues. V dropped 7 bases and J dropped 5; count of bases not matched to a gene: 8. CDR3 coding DNA: TGTGCCAGCATCCCGGGACAGGGTGGTACCGGGGAGCTGTTTTTT. Protein sequence: CASIPGQGGTGELFF.

Many counts were recorded for this clonotype. The V and J genes are TRBV20-1 and TRBJ2-6; 8 bases fit TRBD1. Per germline, CDR1 DFQATT and CDR2 SNEGSKA (reference sequence). The ends lost 4 bases at V and 3 bases at J; junction bases unmatched: 5. The CDR3 consists of 15 residues. CDR3 region: CSATYGQGGANVLTF. CDR3 in DNA: TGCAGTGCTACCTACGGACAGGGTGGGGCCAACGTCCTGACTTTC.

Worth noting for this clonotype: The missing conserved phenylalanine or tryptophan at the end of this CDR3 makes a read error likely. The V gene is TRBV12-3 or TRBV12-4, the J gene TRBJ1-1; no definite D call. This CDR3 region has 12 residues. V was pared by 3 bases and J by 6 bases, with 8 bases between. The CDR3: CASSFRRAEAFS. In DNA form, the CDR3 reads TGTGCCAGCAGTTTTAGGAGGGCTGAAGCTTTCTCT.

As to this clonotype: A much larger clone differs by one base, so this may be a read error. The gene calls are TRBV5-1 and TRBJ1-2; TRBD1 aligns across 8 bases. The CDR3 covers 15 residues. The trim removed 3 bases at V and 4 bases at J, leaving 8 bases unmatched. The germline CDR1 and CDR2 sequences are SGHRS and YFSETQ. CDR3 in DNA: TGCGCCAGCAGCTCCCGGACAGGGACTGGCTATGGCTACACCTTC. Its protein is CASSSRTGTGYGYTF.

The chain carries TRBV24-1 and TRBJ1-5; D is perhaps TRBD1 (5 bases). Germline CDR1 and CDR2: KGHDR and SFDVKD. V lost 12 bases, J lost 9 bases, and 17 bases lay in between. The CDR3 runs 12 residues. As DNA, the CDR3 is TGTGCCCCTCCAGCGAGGGGTCTGCCCCAGCATTTT. It codes for CAPPARGLPQHF.

This clonotype was observed many times. The J gene is TRBJ2-7, the V gene TRBV2; possibly TRBD1 or TRBD2 for D (5 bases each). There are 11 residues in the CDR3. Per germline, CDR1 SNHLY and CDR2 FYNNEI. Trimming stripped 7 bases from V and 2 bases from J, with 6 bases between. The CDR3 DNA sequence: TGTGCCAGCATGGGGGCCTACGAGCAGTACTTC. Amino acid sequence: CASMGAYEQYF. The complete variable domain, with remaining parts taken from reference TRBV2 and TRBJ2-7, reads EPEVTQTPSHQVTQMGQEVILRCVPISNHLYFYWYRQILGQKVEFLVSFYNNEISEKSEIFDDQFSVERPDGSNFTLKIRSTKLEDSAMYFCASMGAYEQYFGPGTRLTVT.

This clonotype turned up a few times. This chain joins TRBV12-3 or TRBV12-4 and TRBJ1-3; no firm D call. The CDR3 sequence is 15 residues long. Trimming removed 4 bases from V and 2 bases from J, with 12 bases in between. In DNA form, the CDR3 reads TGTGCCAGCAGTTCCGGGGATCTTACTGGAAACACCATATATTTT. As protein: CASSSGDLTGNTIYF.

The chain couples TRBV5-1 to TRBJ1-2; 7 bases agree with TRBD1. V dropped 4 bases and J dropped 8; count of bases not matched to a gene: 5. The CDR3 length is 12 residues. The germline gives CDR1 SGHRS, CDR2 YFSETQ. The CDR3, as DNA: TGCGCCAGCAGCGCCCCGGGACAGGGCTACACCTTC. It codes for CASSAPGQGYTF.

This clonotype was counted a few times. V is TRBV9 and J is TRBJ2-2, with D tentatively TRBD1 or TRBD2 (6 bases each). Germline V gives CDR1 SGDLS, CDR2 YYNGEE. Trimming stripped 0 bases from V and 5 bases from J, with 8 bases between. CDR3 length: 14 amino acids. The CDR3, as DNA: TGTGCCAGCAGCGTAGTAGGGGGGACCGGGGAGCTGTTTTTT. Encoded protein: CASSVVGGTGELFF.

In its sample, this clonotype was seen many times. J is TRBJ1-2 and V is TRBV7-9; 7 bases line up with TRBD1. This CDR3 has 12 amino acids. V lost 4 bases to trimming and J lost 8 bases; unmatched junction nucleotides: 4. CDR1 and CDR2 (germline): SEHNR, FQNEAQ (reference sequence). The CDR3 here is CASSSTGNGYTF. The DNA of the CDR3 is TGTGCCAGCAGCTCGACAGGGAACGGCTACACCTTC. The full variable domain, with the rest looked up from reference TRBV7-9 and TRBJ1-2, is DTGVSQNPRHKITKRGQNVTFRCDPISEHNRLYWYRQTLGQGPEFLTYFQNEAQLEKSRLLSDRFSAERPKGSFSTLEIQRTEQGDSAMYLCASSSTGNGYTFGSGTRLTVV.

This clonotype has ten or more counts. The V and J genes are TRBV6-1 and TRBJ1-5, with no clear D. Trimming shortened V by 5 bases and J by 5 bases, and 13 bases separated the two germline ends. This CDR3 is 14 amino acids long. Germline V CDR1 and CDR2: MNHNS, SASEGT. The CDR3 sequence: CASSTNGRHQPQHF. CDR3 coding DNA: TGTGCCAGCAGTACGAACGGGCGCCATCAGCCCCAGCATTTT.

This clonotype has more than one count but fewer than ten. One end of the junction fails to match germline, which may point to a read error. This sequence joins TRBV2 and TRBJ2-2; D gene unclear. Germline lookup yields CDR1 SNHLY and CDR2 FYNNEI. CDR3 length: 14 residues. The CDR3, as DNA: TGTGCCAGCAGAGAAGACTGGAACACCGGGGAGCTGTTTTTT. It yields the protein CASREDWNTGELFF.

The V and J genes are TRBV6-5 and TRBJ2-5; D may be TRBD1 or TRBD2 (5 bases each). This CDR3 has 13 residues. Trimming shortened V by 6 bases and J by 5 bases, and 13 bases separated the two germline ends. Germline-derived CDR1 and CDR2 are MNHEY and SVGAGI. The CDR3 loop reads CASRGVGMETQYF. The CDR3, as DNA: TGTGCCAGCAGGGGGGTAGGGATGGAGACCCAGTACTTC.

This clonotype was observed at least ten times. This rearrangement joins TRBV5-1 to TRBJ1-2; D is unresolved. CDR3 length: 12 residues. Germline values: CDR1 SGHRS, CDR2 YFSETQ. V gave up 2 bases and J gave up 8 bases, with 10 bases separating them. The CDR3: CASSFSTDGYTF. CDR3 in DNA: TGCGCCAGCAGCTTTAGTACAGACGGCTACACCTTC.

The chain combines TRBV13 with TRBJ2-7, with 12 bases identical to TRBD1. Trimming removed 4 bases from V and 5 bases from J; junction bases left unmatched: 3. Germline V gene lookup returns CDR1 PRHDT and CDR2 FYEKMQ (reference sequence). This CDR3 contains 14 residues. Here the CDR3 reads CASSWGQGADEQYF. The CDR3 DNA follows: TGTGCCAGCAGCTGGGGACAGGGGGCCGACGAGCAGTACTTC.

This clonotype was seen just once. A much larger clone differs by one base, so this may be a read error. The J gene is TRBJ1-5, the V gene TRBV20-1, with D possibly matching TRBD1 (6 bases). The CDR3 length is 13 residues. V shed 5 bases and J shed 4 bases, with 12 bases lying between them. Germline-derived CDR1 and CDR2 are DFQATT and SNEGSKA (reference sequence). The CDR3 region is CSARLGANQPQHF. The CDR3 DNA sequence: TGCAGTGCTCGCCTGGGGGCTAATCAGCCCCAGCATTTT.